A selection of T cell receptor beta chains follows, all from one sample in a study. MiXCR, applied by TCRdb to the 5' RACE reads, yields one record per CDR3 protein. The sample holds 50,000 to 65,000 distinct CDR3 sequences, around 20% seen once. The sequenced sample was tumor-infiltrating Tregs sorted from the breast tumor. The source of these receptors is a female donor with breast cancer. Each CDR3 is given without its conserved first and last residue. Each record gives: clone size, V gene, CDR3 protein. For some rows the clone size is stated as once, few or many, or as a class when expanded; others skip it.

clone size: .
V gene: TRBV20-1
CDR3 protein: SARSPGNSYNEQF

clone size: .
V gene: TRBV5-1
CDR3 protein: ASSRSPETEAF

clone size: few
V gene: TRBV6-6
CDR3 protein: ASSYSGRNTGELF

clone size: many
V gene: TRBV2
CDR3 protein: ASNEGLAGADTQY

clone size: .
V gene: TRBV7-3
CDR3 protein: ASSLGTSNTGELF

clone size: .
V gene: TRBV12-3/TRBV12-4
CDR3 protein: ASSAGNRQGVLF

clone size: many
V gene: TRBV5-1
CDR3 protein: ASKADSSSGSYNEQF

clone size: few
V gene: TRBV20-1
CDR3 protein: SAPSSRRATYNEQF

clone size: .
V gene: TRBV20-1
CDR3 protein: SARDRGPEETQY

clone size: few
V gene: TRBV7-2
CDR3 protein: ASSLGQPYTYEQY

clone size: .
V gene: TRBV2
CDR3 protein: ASSEAAGPQPQH

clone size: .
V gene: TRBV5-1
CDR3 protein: ASSFRPLIAGSTHEQY

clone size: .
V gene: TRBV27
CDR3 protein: ASMRLAGHNEQF

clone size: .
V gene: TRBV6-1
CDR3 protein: ASSEGTGLYGYT

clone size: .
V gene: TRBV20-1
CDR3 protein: SASATSGSARTDTQY

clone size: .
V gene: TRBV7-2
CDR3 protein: ASSPLNLPSTDTQY

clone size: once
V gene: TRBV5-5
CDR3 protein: ASSLEGLYTGELF

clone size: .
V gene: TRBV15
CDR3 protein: ATSKIGQGNNEKLF

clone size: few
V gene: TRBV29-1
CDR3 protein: SVGQGAKQY

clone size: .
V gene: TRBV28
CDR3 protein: ASSTPGGKEQY

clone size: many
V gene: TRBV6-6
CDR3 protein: ASSYRGNQPQH

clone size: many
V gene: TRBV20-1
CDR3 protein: SARDRDRGYTEAF

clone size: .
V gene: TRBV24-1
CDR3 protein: ATSGFSGLRWSEQY

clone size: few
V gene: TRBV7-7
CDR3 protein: ASSPGLWQPQH

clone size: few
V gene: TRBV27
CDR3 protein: ASRNDRPRTGDYGYT

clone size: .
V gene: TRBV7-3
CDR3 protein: ASSTGTHTDTQY

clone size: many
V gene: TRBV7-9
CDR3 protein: ASSHHRTGDTLH

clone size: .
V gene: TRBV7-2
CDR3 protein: ASSQGQGNTIY

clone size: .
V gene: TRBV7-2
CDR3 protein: ASSLGSGRGSEQF

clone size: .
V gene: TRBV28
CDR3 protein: ASRPPPGRTEAF

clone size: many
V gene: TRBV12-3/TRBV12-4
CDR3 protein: ASSLGLAGGTDTQY

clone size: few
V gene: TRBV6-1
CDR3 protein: ASSGTGWGEQY

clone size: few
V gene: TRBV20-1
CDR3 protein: SASPSVEQF

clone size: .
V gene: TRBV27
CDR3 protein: ASSFSNRGAGQPQH

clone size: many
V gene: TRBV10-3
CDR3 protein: AIRGQVGDTQY

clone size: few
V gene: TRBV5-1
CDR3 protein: ASSLAGNYGYT

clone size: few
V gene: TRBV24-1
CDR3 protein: ATSDFEGGYT

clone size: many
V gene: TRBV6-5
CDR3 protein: ASRTRGAGTEAF

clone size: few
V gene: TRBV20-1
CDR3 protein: SARVSAYEQY

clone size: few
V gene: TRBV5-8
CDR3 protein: ASSLEYRKETQY

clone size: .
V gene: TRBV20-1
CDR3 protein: SAAGGGSTEVF